This TCR beta chain was captured in a study of cytomegalovirus exposure and HLA in healthy donors. Sequencing was performed with immunoSEQ multiplex PCR; in TCRdb, only in-frame clones are kept and a portion is missing. The profile shows approximately 160,000 clones, about 90% of them singletons. CDR1 and CDR2 (germline): SGHTA, FQGNSA. CDR3 length: 14 residues. V was trimmed by 5 bases and J by 5 bases, leaving 14 bases between them. The sample consisted of PBMCs. The source is a woman between 18 and 30 years old in good health and CMV-seropositive. The J gene is TRBJ2-3, the V gene TRBV7-2; possibly TRBD1 for D (5 bases). The CDR3 region is CASSRTGSLDTQYF. CDR3 bases: TGTGCCAGCAGCCGCACAGGATCGCTAGATACGCAGTATTTT.